The next 21 T cell receptor beta chains were all read from a single sample in a study of T cell repertoires in cytomegalovirus infection. TCRdb processed the reads anew with MiXCR; each CDR3 protein has one entry. The sample holds approximately 500,000 distinct CDR3 sequences, approximately 26% seen once. Sequencing was performed on PBMCs. Receptors were obtained from a human donor in good health (CMV status not recorded). Some clones in this sample may be carry-over from other donors' samples.

This chain links TRBV6-2 or TRBV6-3 with TRBJ2-1; 10 bases fit TRBD2. The CDR3 runs 15 residues. From germline, CDR1 is MNHEY and CDR2 SVGEGT. V shed 5 bases, J shed 5 bases, and the junction held 6 bases outside the gene matches. This CDR3 reads CASSLAGVFHNEQFF. DNA for the CDR3: TGTGCCAGCAGTCTAGCGGGAGTCTTCCACAATGAGCAGTTCTTC.

This clonotype has just a few counts. The chain couples TRBV12-3 or TRBV12-4 to TRBJ2-5; TRBD1 or TRBD2 may be the D gene (5 bases each). This CDR3 is 14 amino acids long. V lost 5 bases to trimming and J lost 14 bases, with 24 bases between them. CDR3 sequence (DNA): TGTGCCAGCAGTATCGAGCCACCAGGGACGGTAGTTTACTTC. Translating gives CASSIEPPGTVVYF.

The sample holds one count of this clonotype. J is TRBJ1-6 and V is TRBV27; a possible D gene is TRBD1 (5 bases). The CDR3 totals 14 residues. Germline V gives CDR1 MNHEY, CDR2 SMNVEV (reference sequence). Trimming stripped 6 bases from V and 10 bases from J, with 16 bases between. CDR3 DNA: TGTGCCAGCAGACCCGGGACCGAGGGGTCACCCCTCCACTTT. This sequence encodes CASRPGTEGSPLHF.

V gene TRBV6-5 combines with J gene TRBJ1-1; D is undetermined. V was clipped by 6 bases and J by 0 bases, with 14 bases between them. The CDR3 is made up of 15 amino acids. CDR1 and CDR2 from the germline V gene are MNHEY and SVGAGI. For the CDR3, the DNA is TGTGCCAGCAGGACACCCGGTACTATGAACACTGAAGCTTTCTTT. Protein product: CASRTPGTMNTEAFF.

The V and J genes are TRBV20-1 and TRBJ1-1; D is possibly TRBD1 (5 bases). The CDR3 has 13 amino acids. Germline values: CDR1 DFQATT, CDR2 SNEGSKA (reference sequence). The V end lost 3 bases, the J end lost 5 bases, and 13 bases lay between the germline ends. CDR3 DNA: TGCAGTGCTAGCCAGGGAATATTAACTGAAGCTTTCTTT. It encodes CSASQGILTEAFF.

In its sample, this clonotype was seen a few times. The V gene is TRBV28, the J gene TRBJ2-1; 8 bases fit TRBD2. The CDR3 is 18 amino acids. CDR1 is MDHEN, CDR2 SYDVKM, per germline. The V and J ends lost 5 bases and 6 bases, in that order; junction bases with no gene match: 18. In nucleotides, the CDR3 is TGTGCCAGCAGTATTAGTCAGGGACTAGGGTCGTCGGTCAATGAGCAGTTCTTC. It is translated as CASSISQGLGSSVNEQFF.

This clonotype showed up many times. The V gene is TRBV12-3 or TRBV12-4, the J gene TRBJ2-5, with a weak D call TRBD2 (6 bases). Between the trimmed V and J ends, which lost 6 bases and 5 bases, there was a span of 16 bases. This CDR3 comprises 14 residues. Here the CDR3 DNA reads TGTGCCAGCAGCCTGACTAGTACTAGGGAGACCCAGTACTTC. Translation: CASSLTSTRETQYF.

CDR3 sequence reads: CASRGQGAYGYTF. DNA of the CDR3: TGTGCCAGCAGGGGACAGGGAGCCTATGGCTACACCTTC. The chain recombines TRBV11-3 with TRBJ1-2; 9 nucleotides agree with TRBD1. This CDR3 region has 13 residues. V was pared by 6 bases and J by 4 bases, with 3 bases of the junction left unmatched. Germline V gives CDR1 SGHNT, CDR2 YENEEA.

At least ten counts were recorded for this clonotype. This chain joins TRBV7-2 and TRBJ1-5, with D possibly TRBD1 on 5 matching bases. Trimming stripped 5 bases from V and 7 bases from J, with 18 bases between. The germline V gene has CDR1 SGHTA and CDR2 FQGNSA. This CDR3 has 15 residues. The CDR3 DNA is TGTGCCAGCAGCCCTGAACGGGGCGCGGGACAGCCCCAGCATTTT. Its translation: CASSPERGAGQPQHF.

The table lists this clonotype with a few counts. The chain couples TRBV7-2 to TRBJ2-5; D is unresolved. V was trimmed by 1 base and J by 9 bases, leaving 15 bases between them. Germline V gene lookup returns CDR1 SGHTA and CDR2 FQGNSA. This CDR3 spans 14 amino acids. The CDR3 DNA reads as TGTGCCAGCAGCTTAGATTTGGCGGAGCCCCCCCAGTACTTC. Protein sequence: CASSLDLAEPPQYF.

This clonotype occurred a few times. The rearrangement uses TRBV28 and TRBJ2-7; D may correspond to TRBD1 or TRBD2 (5 bases each). CDR1 and CDR2 (germline): MDHEN, SYDVKM. The CDR3 is made up of 15 amino acids. Trimming took off 8 bases at V and 0 bases at J, with 17 bases between the two ends. CDR3 loop: CASGARGRVSYEQYF. The DNA for the CDR3 is TGTGCCAGCGGCGCTCGGGGCAGGGTCTCCTACGAGCAGTACTTC. Together with reference TRBV28 and TRBJ2-7, the CDR3 gives the full variable domain: DVKVTQSSRYLVKRTGEKVFLECVQDMDHENMFWYRQDPGLGLRLIYFSYDVKMKEKGDIPEGYSVSREKKERFSLILESASTNQTSMYLCASGARGRVSYEQYFGPGTRLTVT.

The chain recombines TRBV4-1 with TRBJ2-1, with D maybe TRBD1 (5 bases). There are 17 residues in the CDR3. Trimming stripped 1 base from V and 7 bases from J, with 20 bases between. Germline V CDR1 and CDR2: MGHRA, YSYEKL. The DNA for the CDR3 is TGCGCCAGCAGCCAAGTTTTACAGCCATGGGGCTATAATGAGCAGTTCTTC. Amino acid sequence: CASSQVLQPWGYNEQFF.

The chain carries TRBV2 and TRBJ1-1; D unclear. Germline V lookup: CDR1 SNHLY, CDR2 FYNNEI. The CDR3 has 17 amino acids. The V end lost 5 bases, the J end lost 0 bases, and 19 bases lay between the germline ends. This CDR3 reads CASSFLTQRFMNTEAFF. The CDR3 DNA reads TGTGCCAGCAGTTTCTTAACGCAACGGTTTATGAACACTGAAGCTTTCTTT. Together with reference TRBV2 and TRBJ1-1, the CDR3 gives the full variable domain: EPEVTQTPSHQVTQMGQEVILRCVPISNHLYFYWYRQILGQKVEFLVSFYNNEISEKSEIFDDQFSVERPDGSNFTLKIRSTKLEDSAMYFCASSFLTQRFMNTEAFFGQGTRLTVV.

This chain joins TRBV7-2 and TRBJ1-2; D is unclear. The CDR3 runs 14 residues. V was cut by 2 bases and J by 7 bases, with 14 bases left in between. Germline-derived CDR1 and CDR2 are SGHTA and FQGNSA. The CDR3 bases are TGTGCCAGCAGCTTAAGTCCGGGTTCGGTTGGCTACACCTTC. This sequence encodes CASSLSPGSVGYTF.

This clonotype appeared a few times. This rearrangement joins TRBV7-2 to TRBJ1-1; the D is unclear. The CDR3 loop spans 10 amino acids. V was shortened by 4 bases and J by 8 bases, with 5 bases between the two germline ends. Germline lookup yields CDR1 SGHTA and CDR2 FQGNSA. The CDR3 reads CASSSTEAFF. The CDR3 nucleotides read TGTGCCAGCAGCTCAACAGAAGCTTTCTTT.

The chain couples TRBV6-5 to TRBJ1-6, with D possibly being TRBD1 (6 bases). The CDR3 has 15 amino acids. Germline V CDR1 and CDR2: MNHEY, SVGAGI. Trimming removed 6 bases at V and 5 bases at J, with 14 bases between. Here the CDR3 reads CASSPAGADNSPLHF. The DNA for the CDR3 is TGTGCCAGCAGCCCTGCGGGGGCGGATAATTCACCCCTCCACTTT.

CDR3 residues: CSARAGTLRGNTQYF. The CDR3 region has the DNA TGCAGTGCTAGGGCCGGGACCCTCCGGGGGAATACGCAGTATTTT. The chain joins TRBV20-1 to TRBJ2-3; D might be TRBD2 (6 bases). Deletions cut 3 bases from V and 7 bases from J, with 20 bases between. The germline V gene encodes CDR1 DFQATT and CDR2 SNEGSKA (reference sequence). This CDR3 region has 15 residues.

V is TRBV15 and J is TRBJ2-5; 9 bases are a match to TRBD2. This CDR3 contains 16 residues. CDR1 and CDR2 (germline): LNHNV, YYDKDF (reference sequence). Trimming removed 3 bases from V and 7 bases from J; junction bases left unmatched: 12. The CDR3 nucleotides read TGTGCCACCAGCAGCTTCCGGGGGGGACTAGCCGTGACCCAGTACTTC. Protein sequence: CATSSFRGGLAVTQYF.

The chain recombines TRBV3-1 with TRBJ1-5, with D perhaps TRBD1 (6 bases). V was trimmed by 6 bases and J by 9 bases, leaving 18 bases between them. CDR1 and CDR2 (germline): LGHDT, YNNKEL (reference sequence). The CDR3 consists of 14 residues. The CDR3 here is CASSPTGGPPPQHF. The CDR3 nucleotides are TGTGCCAGCAGTCCTACCGGGGGGCCTCCGCCCCAGCATTTT. The full variable domain, rest sourced from reference TRBV3-1 and TRBJ1-5, is DTAVSQTPKYLVTQMGNDKSIKCEQNLGHDTMYWYKQDSKKFLKIMFSYNNKELIINETVPNRFSPKSPDKAHLNLHINSLELGDSAVYFCASSPTGGPPPQHFGDGTRLSIL.

This chain connects TRBV12-5 to TRBJ1-5, with a tentative D call TRBD1 (6 bases). The germline gives CDR1 LGHNT, CDR2 FRNRAP. Trimming stripped 0 bases from V and 5 bases from J, with 11 bases between. The CDR3 loop spans 15 amino acids. The CDR3 nucleotides are TGTGCTAGTGGTTTGGTTGCGGGGGGCCATCAGCCCCAGCATTTT. Amino acids: CASGLVAGGHQPQHF.

This clonotype was seen more than once but under ten times. V usage is TRBV6-1 and J usage is TRBJ2-7; D unclear. V lost 6 bases to trimming and J lost 6 bases, with 9 bases between them. This CDR3 contains 11 residues. The germline V gene encodes CDR1 MNHNS and CDR2 SASEGT. The CDR3: CASRSTLEQYF. The CDR3 DNA reads as TGTGCCAGCAGATCGACCCTCGAGCAGTACTTC.